The 2 T cell receptor beta chains reported below all come from one sample, sequenced in a study of CD8 T cells in acute hepatitis C reinfection. The time point was: naive CD8 control sorted from an acute-time-point sample. Profiling relied on immunoSEQ multiplex PCR, and the TCRdb table lists in-frame clones only, not all of them. The top ten clones hold around 9.9% of a sample with about 38,000 clones, approximately 85% of them seen once. The specimen sequenced was naive CD8+ T cells from PBMCs. These receptors all come from a woman between 18 and 29 years old who spontaneously cleared hepatitis C infection.

This chain uses TRBV4-1 with TRBJ2-7, with 16 bases identical to TRBD2. The CDR3 has 20 residues. V was clipped by 4 bases and J by 3 bases; unmatched bases: 15. The germline V gene encodes CDR1 MGHRA and CDR2 YSYEKL. The CDR3 sequence: CASSPTPGLAGGPHYYEQYF. The CDR3 bases are TGCGCCAGCAGCCCCACCCCGGGACTAGCGGGAGGGCCTCACTACTACGAGCAGTACTTC.

The chain uses TRBV12-5 and TRBJ2-1, with D unclear. V lost 6 bases, J lost 2 bases, and 2 bases lay in between. Germline CDR1 is LGHNT and CDR2 is FRNRAP. This CDR3 region has 11 residues. For the CDR3, the DNA is TGTGCTAGTGGGGCCTACAATGAGCAGTTCTTC. Residues: CASGAYNEQFF.